This T cell receptor beta chain was identified in a study of T cell changes during pregnancy in multiple sclerosis. Some clones are missing from TCRdb's copy, which holds only in-frame ones; the method was immunoSEQ multiplex PCR. The sample has tens of thousands of clones; over 85% are singletons. CDR1 is SGDLS and CDR2 is YYNGEE in the germline V gene. The CDR3 is 15 residues long. Trimming cost V 0 bases and J 4 bases; bases outside gene matches: 5. The receptor comes from a female donor with multiple sclerosis, enrolled in a pregnancy study. The sequencing used peripheral blood, collected before pregnancy. The rearrangement uses TRBV9 and TRBJ2-3; the match to TRBD2 covers 7 bases. In DNA form, the CDR3 reads TGTGCCAGCAGCGTAGAGGCGGGAGTCCCAGATACGCAGTATTTT. This sequence encodes CASSVEAGVPDTQYF.